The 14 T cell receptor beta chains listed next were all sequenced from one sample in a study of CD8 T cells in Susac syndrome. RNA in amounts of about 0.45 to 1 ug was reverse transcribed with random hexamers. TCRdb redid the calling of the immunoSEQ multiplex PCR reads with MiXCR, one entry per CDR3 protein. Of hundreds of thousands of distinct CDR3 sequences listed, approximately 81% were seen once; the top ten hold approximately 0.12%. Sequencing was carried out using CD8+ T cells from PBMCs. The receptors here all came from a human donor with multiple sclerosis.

The CDR3 DNA reads TGTGCCACCAGCCCCCGGGTAGCGGGGTACAATGAGCAGTTCTTC. Translation: CATSPRVAGYNEQFF. This chain uses TRBV15 with TRBJ2-1, with 8 positions matching TRBD2. Trimming removed 5 bases from V and 4 bases from J; junction bases left unmatched: 7. CDR3 length equals 15 residues. The germline CDR1 and CDR2 sequences are LNHNV and YYDKDF (reference sequence).

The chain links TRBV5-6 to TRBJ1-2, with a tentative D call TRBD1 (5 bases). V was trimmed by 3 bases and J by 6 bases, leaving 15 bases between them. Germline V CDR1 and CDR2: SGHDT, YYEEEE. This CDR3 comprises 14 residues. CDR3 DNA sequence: TGTGCCAGCAGCTCAGCCTGGGGGAGCGATGGCTACACCTTC. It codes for CASSSAWGSDGYTF.

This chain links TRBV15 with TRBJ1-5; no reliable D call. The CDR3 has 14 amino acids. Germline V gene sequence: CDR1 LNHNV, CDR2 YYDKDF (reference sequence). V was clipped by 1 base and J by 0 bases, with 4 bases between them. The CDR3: CATSRVSSNQPQHF. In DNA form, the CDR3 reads TGTGCCACCAGCAGAGTGAGTAGCAATCAGCCCCAGCATTTT. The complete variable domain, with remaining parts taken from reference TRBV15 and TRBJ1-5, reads DAMVIQNPRYQVTQFGKPVTLSCSQTLNHNVMYWYQQKSSQAPKLLFHYYDKDFNNEADTPDNFQSRRPNTSFCFLDIRSPGLGDTAMYLCATSRVSSNQPQHFGDGTRLSIL.

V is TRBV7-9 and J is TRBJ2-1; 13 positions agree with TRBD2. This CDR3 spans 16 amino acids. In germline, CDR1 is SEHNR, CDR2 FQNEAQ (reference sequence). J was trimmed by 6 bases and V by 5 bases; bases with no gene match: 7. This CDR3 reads CASSPSTSGRRNEQFF. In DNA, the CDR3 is TGTGCCAGCAGCCCGTCGACTAGCGGGAGGCGCAATGAGCAGTTCTTC.

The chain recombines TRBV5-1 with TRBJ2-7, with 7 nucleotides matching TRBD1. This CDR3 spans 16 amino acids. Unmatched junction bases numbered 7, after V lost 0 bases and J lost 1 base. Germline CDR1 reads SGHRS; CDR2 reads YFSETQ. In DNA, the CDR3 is TGCGCCAGCAGCTTGGATCGGGTGACAGGGTCCTACGAGCAGTACTTC. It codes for CASSLDRVTGSYEQYF.

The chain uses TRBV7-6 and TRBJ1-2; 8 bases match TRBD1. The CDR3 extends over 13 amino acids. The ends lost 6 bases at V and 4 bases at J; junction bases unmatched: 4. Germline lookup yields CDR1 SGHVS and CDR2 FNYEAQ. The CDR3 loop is CASRLDRGYGYTF. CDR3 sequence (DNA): TGTGCCAGCAGACTTGACAGGGGCTATGGCTACACCTTC. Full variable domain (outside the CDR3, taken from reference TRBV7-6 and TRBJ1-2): GAGVSQSPRYKVTKRGQDVALRCDPISGHVSLYWYRQALGQGPEFLTYFNYEAQQDKSGLPNDRFSAERPEGSISTLTIQRTEQRDSAMYRCASRLDRGYGYTFGSGTRLTVV.

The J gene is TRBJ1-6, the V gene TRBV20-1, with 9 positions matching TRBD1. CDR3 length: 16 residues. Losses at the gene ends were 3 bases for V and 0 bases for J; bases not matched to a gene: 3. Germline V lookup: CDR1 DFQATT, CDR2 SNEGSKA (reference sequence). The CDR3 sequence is CSARETGGSYNSPLHF. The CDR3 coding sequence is TGCAGTGCTAGGGAGACAGGGGGCTCCTATAATTCACCCCTCCACTTT.

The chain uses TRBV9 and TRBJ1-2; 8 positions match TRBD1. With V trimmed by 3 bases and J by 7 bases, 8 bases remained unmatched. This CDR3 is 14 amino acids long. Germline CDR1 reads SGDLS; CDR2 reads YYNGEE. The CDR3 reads CASSAQGGKGGYTF. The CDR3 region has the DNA TGTGCCAGCAGCGCACAGGGGGGTAAGGGTGGCTACACCTTC.

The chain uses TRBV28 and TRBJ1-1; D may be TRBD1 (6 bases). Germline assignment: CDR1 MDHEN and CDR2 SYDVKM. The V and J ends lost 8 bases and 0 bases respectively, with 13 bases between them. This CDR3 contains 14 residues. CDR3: CASGDTPLNTEAFF. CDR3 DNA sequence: TGTGCCAGCGGGGACACCCCCCTGAACACTGAAGCTTTCTTT.

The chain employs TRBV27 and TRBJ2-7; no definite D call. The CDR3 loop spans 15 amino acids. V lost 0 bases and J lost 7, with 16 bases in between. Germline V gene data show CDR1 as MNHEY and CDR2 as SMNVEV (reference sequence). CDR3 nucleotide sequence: TGTGCCAGCAGTTTATCGGGTAAGGCCTCGACTGAGCAGTACTTC. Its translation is CASSLSGKASTEQYF.

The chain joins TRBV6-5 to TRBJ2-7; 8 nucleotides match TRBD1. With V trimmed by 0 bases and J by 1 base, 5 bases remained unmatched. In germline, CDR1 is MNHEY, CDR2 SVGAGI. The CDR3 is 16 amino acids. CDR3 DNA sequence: TGTGCCAGCAGTTACTCGCGGGACAGGTCGTCCTACGAGCAGTACTTC. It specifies CASSYSRDRSSYEQYF.

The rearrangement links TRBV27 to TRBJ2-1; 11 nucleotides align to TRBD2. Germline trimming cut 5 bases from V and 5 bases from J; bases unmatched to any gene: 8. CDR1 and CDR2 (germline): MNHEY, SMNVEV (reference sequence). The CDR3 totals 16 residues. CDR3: CASSIHSGRVHNEQFF. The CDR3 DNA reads TGTGCCAGCAGTATCCATAGCGGGAGGGTCCACAATGAGCAGTTCTTC.

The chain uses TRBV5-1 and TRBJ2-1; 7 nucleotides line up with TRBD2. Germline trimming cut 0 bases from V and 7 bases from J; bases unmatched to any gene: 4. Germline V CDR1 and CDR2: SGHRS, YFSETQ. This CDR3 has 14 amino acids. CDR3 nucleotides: TGCGCCAGCAGCTTGGCGGGAGGAAGGAATGAGCAGTTCTTC. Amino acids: CASSLAGGRNEQFF. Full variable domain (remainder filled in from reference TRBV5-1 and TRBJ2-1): KAGVTQTPRYLIKTRGQQVTLSCSPISGHRSVSWYQQTPGQGLQFLFEYFSETQRNKGNFPGRFSGRQFSNSRSEMNVSTLELGDSALYLCASSLAGGRNEQFFGPGTRLTVL.

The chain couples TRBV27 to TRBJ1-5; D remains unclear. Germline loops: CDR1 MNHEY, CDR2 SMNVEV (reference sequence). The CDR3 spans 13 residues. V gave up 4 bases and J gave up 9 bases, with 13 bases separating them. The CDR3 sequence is CASSWAPGGPQHF. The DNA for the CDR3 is TGTGCCAGCAGTTGGGCCCCCGGTGGGCCCCAGCATTTT.